A selection of T cell receptor beta chains follows, all from one sample in a study of T cells in localized non-small cell lung cancer. The assay was immunoSEQ multiplex PCR, and TCRdb's table has in-frame clones only and misses some. This table holds approximately 57,000 clones, roughly 89% found once. The starting material was peripheral blood, obtained before any cancer treatment. The receptors here all came from a woman aged 40-75 years with stage I lung adenocarcinoma. The CDR3 runs from the conserved cysteine through the conserved F or W. The D gene is left open where the match is weak. Rows may omit the clone size; those that give it use once, few, many or a size class.

j_call: TRBJ2-7
v_call: TRBV12-5
clone_size: .
d_call: .
cdr3_aa: CASGLLALEQYF
cdr3_nt: TGTGCTAGTGGTTTGTTGGCTCTCGAGCAGTACTTC

j_call: TRBJ1-2
v_call: TRBV7-2
clone_size: .
d_call: TRBD1
cdr3_aa: CASSLILPRQGEGYTF
cdr3_nt: TGTGCCAGCAGCTTAATCCTACCGAGGCAGGGGGAAGGCTACACCTTC

j_call: TRBJ1-6
v_call: TRBV5-1
clone_size: .
d_call: .
cdr3_aa: CASSWERGSNSPLHF
cdr3_nt: TGCGCCAGCAGCTGGGAGAGGGGGAGTAATTCACCCCTCCACTTT

j_call: TRBJ2-3
v_call: TRBV7-3
clone_size: medium-sized
d_call: TRBD2
cdr3_aa: CASSLTSGGFTQYF
cdr3_nt: TGTGCCAGCAGCCTCACTAGCGGGGGGTTCACGCAGTATTTT

j_call: TRBJ2-3
v_call: TRBV19
clone_size: .
d_call: TRBD1
cdr3_aa: CASSIATGGRDTQYF
cdr3_nt: TGTGCCAGTAGTATAGCCACAGGGGGACGAGATACGCAGTATTTT

j_call: TRBJ2-7
v_call: TRBV30
clone_size: .
d_call: TRBD1
cdr3_aa: CAWSVQTGAYEQYF
cdr3_nt: TGTGCCTGGAGTGTACAAACAGGGGCCTACGAGCAGTACTTC

j_call: TRBJ2-2
v_call: TRBV13
clone_size: .
d_call: TRBD1
cdr3_aa: CASSPGTGVAGELFF
cdr3_nt: TGTGCCAGCAGCCCAGGGACAGGGGTCGCCGGGGAGCTGTTTTTT

j_call: TRBJ1-2
v_call: TRBV6-4
clone_size: .
d_call: .
cdr3_aa: CASSPERNYGYTF
cdr3_nt: TGTGCCAGCAGCCCCGAGCGGAACTATGGCTACACCTTC

j_call: TRBJ1-2
v_call: TRBV30
clone_size: .
d_call: .
cdr3_aa: CAWSVPRLEYGYTF
cdr3_nt: TGTGCCTGGAGTGTACCGAGGCTGGAATATGGCTACACCTTC

j_call: TRBJ2-1
v_call: TRBV6-5
clone_size: few
d_call: .
cdr3_aa: CASNNNRVGGGEQFF
cdr3_nt: TGTGCCAGCAACAATAACAGGGTCGGAGGGGGTGAGCAGTTCTTC

j_call: TRBJ2-5
v_call: TRBV30
clone_size: .
d_call: .
cdr3_aa: CAWSEARTQYF
cdr3_nt: TGTGCCTGGAGTGAGGCCCGAACCCAGTACTTC

j_call: TRBJ1-2
v_call: TRBV6-5
clone_size: .
d_call: .
cdr3_aa: CASRPTANYGYTF
cdr3_nt: TGTGCCAGCAGGCCGACGGCTAACTATGGCTACACCTTC

j_call: TRBJ1-2
v_call: TRBV7-2
clone_size: .
d_call: .
cdr3_aa: CASSLDNTF
cdr3_nt: TGTGCCAGCAGTTTAGATAACACCTTC

j_call: TRBJ2-7
v_call: TRBV30
clone_size: .
d_call: TRBD1
cdr3_aa: CAWTALQGAGSYEQYF
cdr3_nt: TGTGCCTGGACCGCCTTACAGGGGGCCGGATCCTACGAGCAGTACTTC

j_call: TRBJ1-5
v_call: TRBV27
clone_size: .
d_call: TRBD1
cdr3_aa: CASSSGGGQPQHF
cdr3_nt: TGTGCCAGCAGTTCGGGAGGGGGCCAGCCCCAGCATTTT

j_call: TRBJ1-1
v_call: TRBV30
clone_size: .
d_call: .
cdr3_aa: CAWSVAGLNTEAFF
cdr3_nt: TGTGCCTGGAGTGTAGCAGGGCTAAACACTGAAGCTTTCTTT

j_call: TRBJ2-1
v_call: TRBV4-1
clone_size: .
d_call: .
cdr3_aa: CASSQVGTGDYNEQFF
cdr3_nt: TGCGCCAGCAGCCAAGTAGGGACGGGGGACTACAATGAGCAGTTCTTC

j_call: TRBJ2-1
v_call: TRBV2
clone_size: .
d_call: .
cdr3_aa: CASSQRTDLSSYNEQFF
cdr3_nt: TGTGCCAGCAGTCAGAGGACAGATCTCAGCTCCTACAATGAGCAGTTCTTC

j_call: TRBJ2-6
v_call: TRBV5-6
clone_size: once
d_call: .
cdr3_aa: CASSFRVSGANVLTF
cdr3_nt: TGTGCCAGCAGCTTCAGGGTGAGCGGGGCCAACGTCCTGACTTTC

j_call: TRBJ2-7
v_call: TRBV14
clone_size: .
d_call: .
cdr3_aa: CASSQGTSYEQYF
cdr3_nt: TGTGCCAGCAGCCAAGGGACCTCTTACGAGCAGTACTTC

j_call: TRBJ1-2
v_call: TRBV4-1
clone_size: .
d_call: .
cdr3_aa: CASNKLGAKGGYTF
cdr3_nt: TGCGCCAGCAATAAATTGGGCGCCAAGGGTGGCTACACCTTC

j_call: TRBJ1-2
v_call: TRBV7-2
clone_size: .
d_call: .
cdr3_aa: CASSLPGAKGYTF
cdr3_nt: TGTGCCAGCAGCTTACCGGGGGCAAAAGGCTACACCTTC

j_call: TRBJ1-3
v_call: TRBV9
clone_size: .
d_call: .
cdr3_aa: CASSVGTAGNTIYF
cdr3_nt: TGTGCCAGCAGCGTAGGGACTGCTGGAAACACCATATATTTT

j_call: TRBJ1-5
v_call: TRBV28
clone_size: .
d_call: TRBD1
cdr3_aa: CASSPRTGNQPQHF
cdr3_nt: TGTGCCAGCAGTCCCCGGACAGGAAATCAGCCCCAGCATTTT

j_call: TRBJ2-1
v_call: TRBV7-2
clone_size: .
d_call: TRBD1
cdr3_aa: CASSLRQGHNEQFF
cdr3_nt: TGTGCCAGCAGCTTACGACAGGGACACAATGAGCAGTTCTTC

j_call: TRBJ2-2
v_call: TRBV18
clone_size: .
d_call: TRBD2
cdr3_aa: CAAGANTGELFF
cdr3_nt: TGTGCTGCGGGGGCGAACACCGGGGAGCTGTTTTTT

j_call: TRBJ1-2
v_call: TRBV4-2
clone_size: .
d_call: .
cdr3_aa: CASSQEAQRGTANYGYTF
cdr3_nt: TGTGCCAGCAGCCAAGAGGCCCAAAGAGGGACCGCTAACTATGGCTACACCTTC

j_call: TRBJ2-7
v_call: TRBV11-2
clone_size: .
d_call: TRBD1
cdr3_aa: CASSHAGQGTGEQYF
cdr3_nt: TGTGCCAGCAGCCACGCCGGACAGGGGACGGGCGAGCAGTACTTC

j_call: TRBJ2-7
v_call: TRBV7-9
clone_size: .
d_call: .
cdr3_aa: CASNLGTALSYEQYF
cdr3_nt: TGTGCCAGCAACTTAGGCACAGCCCTCTCCTACGAGCAGTACTTC

j_call: TRBJ2-7
v_call: TRBV6-5
clone_size: .
d_call: .
cdr3_aa: CASSPRGIGAYEQYF
cdr3_nt: TGTGCCAGCAGCCCAAGGGGAATCGGCGCCTACGAGCAGTACTTC